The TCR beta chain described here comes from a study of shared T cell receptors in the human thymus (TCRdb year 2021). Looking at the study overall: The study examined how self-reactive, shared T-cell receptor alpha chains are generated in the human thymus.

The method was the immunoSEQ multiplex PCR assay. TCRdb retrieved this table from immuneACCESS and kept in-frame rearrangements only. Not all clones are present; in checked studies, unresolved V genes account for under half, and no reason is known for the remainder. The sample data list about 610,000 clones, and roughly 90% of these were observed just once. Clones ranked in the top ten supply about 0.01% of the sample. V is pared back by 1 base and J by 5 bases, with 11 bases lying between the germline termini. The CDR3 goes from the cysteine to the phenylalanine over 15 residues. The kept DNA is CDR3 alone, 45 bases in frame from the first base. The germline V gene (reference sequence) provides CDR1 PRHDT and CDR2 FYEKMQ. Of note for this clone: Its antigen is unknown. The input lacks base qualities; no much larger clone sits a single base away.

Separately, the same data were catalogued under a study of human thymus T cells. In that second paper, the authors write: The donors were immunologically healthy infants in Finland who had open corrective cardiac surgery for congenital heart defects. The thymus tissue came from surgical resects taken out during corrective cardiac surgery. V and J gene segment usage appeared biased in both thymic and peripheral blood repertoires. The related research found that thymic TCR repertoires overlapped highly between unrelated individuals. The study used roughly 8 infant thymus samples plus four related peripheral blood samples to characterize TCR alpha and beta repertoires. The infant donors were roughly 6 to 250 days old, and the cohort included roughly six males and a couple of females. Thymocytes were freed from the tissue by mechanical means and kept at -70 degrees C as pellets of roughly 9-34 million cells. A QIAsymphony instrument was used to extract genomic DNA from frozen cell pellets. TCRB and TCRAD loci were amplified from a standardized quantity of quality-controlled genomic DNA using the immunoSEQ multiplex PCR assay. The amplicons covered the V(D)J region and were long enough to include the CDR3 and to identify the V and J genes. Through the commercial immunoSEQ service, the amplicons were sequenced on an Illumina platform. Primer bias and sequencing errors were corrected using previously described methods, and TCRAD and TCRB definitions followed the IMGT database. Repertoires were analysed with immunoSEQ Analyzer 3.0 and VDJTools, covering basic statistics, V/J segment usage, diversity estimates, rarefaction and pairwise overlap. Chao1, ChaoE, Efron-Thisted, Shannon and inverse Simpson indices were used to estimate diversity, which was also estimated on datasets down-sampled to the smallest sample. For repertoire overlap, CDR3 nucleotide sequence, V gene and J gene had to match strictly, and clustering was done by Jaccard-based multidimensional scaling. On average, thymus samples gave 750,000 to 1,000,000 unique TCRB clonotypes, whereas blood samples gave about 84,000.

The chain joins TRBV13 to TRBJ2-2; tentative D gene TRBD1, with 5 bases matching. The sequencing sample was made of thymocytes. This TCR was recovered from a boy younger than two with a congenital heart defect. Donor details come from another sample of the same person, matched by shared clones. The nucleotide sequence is TGTGCCAGCAGCTTAGTAGGGGTAGGGACCGGGGAGCTGTTTTTT. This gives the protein CASSLVGVGTGELFF.